Included here is one T cell receptor beta chain sequence, with context. In the PCR, 60 Vbeta and 13 Jbeta primers were used. The protocol was immunoSEQ multiplex PCR, while the TCRdb copy is restricted to in-frame clones and leaves out a portion. The profile shows approximately 160,000 clones, around four fifths of them singletons. The data stem from a study of cytomegalovirus exposure and HLA in healthy donors. This TCR was sampled from a woman aged 45 to 65 in good health and CMV-seropositive. Sequenced material: PBMCs.

CDR3: CASSVGTMGAGELFF. The CDR3 DNA is TGTGCCAGCAGCGTCGGGACAATGGGGGCCGGGGAGCTGTTTTTT. The V and J genes are TRBV7-2 and TRBJ2-2; D may be TRBD1 (6 bases). The germline V and J ends were trimmed by 5 bases and 6 bases, with 16 bases remaining between them. Germline V lookup: CDR1 SGHTA, CDR2 FQGNSA. The CDR3 length is 15 residues.